This TCR beta chain appears in the sequencing data of a study of T cell responses to AZD1222 COVID-19 vaccine. Study-wide results and limits: CD4 TCRs linked to vaccination spanned spike, dominating at 160-218 and 743-854.

The assay was immunoSEQ multiplex PCR, and TCRdb's table has in-frame clones only and misses some. The sample lists roughly 49,000 clones, about nine tenths seen once, with roughly 2.6% in the top ten. The length of the CDR3 is 15 residues. CDR1 is MNHEY, CDR2 SMNVEV, per germline (reference sequence). V was clipped by 5 bases and J by 4 bases; unmatched bases: 9. With respect to this clone: The target antigen is unknown.

Researchers grouped second doses given at about 4 or about 12 weeks into one pool. The receptor was derived from an adult who received the AZD1222 COVID-19 vaccine. V and J are TRBV27 and TRBJ2-7; 9 bases are shared with TRBD2. The material was peripheral blood, obtained 28 days after the second AZD1222 dose. CDR3 sequence (DNA): TGTGCCAGCAGTCCGTCTCCGCGGGGGGGGTACGAGCAGTACTTC. Protein sequence: CASSPSPRGGYEQYF.